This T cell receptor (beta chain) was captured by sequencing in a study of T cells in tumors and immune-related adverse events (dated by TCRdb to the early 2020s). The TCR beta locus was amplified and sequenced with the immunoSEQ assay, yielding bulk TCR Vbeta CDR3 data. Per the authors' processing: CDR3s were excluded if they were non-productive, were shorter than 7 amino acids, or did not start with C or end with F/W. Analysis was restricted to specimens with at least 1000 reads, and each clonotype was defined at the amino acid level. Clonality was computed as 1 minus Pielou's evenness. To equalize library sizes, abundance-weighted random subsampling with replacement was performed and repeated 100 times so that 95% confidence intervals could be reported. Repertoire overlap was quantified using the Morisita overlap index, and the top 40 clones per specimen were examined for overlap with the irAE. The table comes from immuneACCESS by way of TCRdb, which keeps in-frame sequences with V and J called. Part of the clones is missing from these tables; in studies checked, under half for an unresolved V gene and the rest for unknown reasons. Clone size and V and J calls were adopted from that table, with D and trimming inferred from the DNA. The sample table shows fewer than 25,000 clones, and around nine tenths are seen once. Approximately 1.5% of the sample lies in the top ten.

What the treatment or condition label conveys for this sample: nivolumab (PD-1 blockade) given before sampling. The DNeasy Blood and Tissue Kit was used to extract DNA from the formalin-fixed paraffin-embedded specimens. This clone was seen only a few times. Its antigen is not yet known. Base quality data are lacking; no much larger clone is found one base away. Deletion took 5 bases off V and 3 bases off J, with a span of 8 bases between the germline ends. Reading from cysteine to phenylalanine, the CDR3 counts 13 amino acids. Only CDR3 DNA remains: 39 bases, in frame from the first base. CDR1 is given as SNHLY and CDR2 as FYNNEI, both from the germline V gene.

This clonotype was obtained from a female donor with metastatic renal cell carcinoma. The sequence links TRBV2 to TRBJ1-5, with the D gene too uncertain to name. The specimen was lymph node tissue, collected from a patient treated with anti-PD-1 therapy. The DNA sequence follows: TGTGCCAGCAGTTCCAGACCCAATCAGCCCCAGCATTTT. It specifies CASSSRPNQPQHF. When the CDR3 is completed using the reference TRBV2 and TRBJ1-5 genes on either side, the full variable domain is EPEVTQTPSHQVTQMGQEVILRCVPISNHLYFYWYRQILGQKVEFLVSFYNNEISEKSEIFDDQFSVERPDGSNFTLKIRSTKLEDSAMYFCASSSRPNQPQHFGDGTRLSIL.